This T cell receptor (beta chain) stems from a study of blood T cells in healthy people across ages. With a J-beta primer mix and a sample-barcoded 5' primer, a second PCR ran about 7 to 12 cycles. From the 5' RACE reads, TCRdb called clonotypes with MiXCR, one entry per CDR3 protein. The sample contains about 690,000 distinct CDR3 sequences, about 43% of which appear only once. The germline V and J ends were trimmed by 6 bases and 1 base, with 19 bases remaining between them. The CDR3 loop spans 17 amino acids. CDR1 and CDR2 (germline): MNHEY, SVGEGT. About 10 milliliters of peripheral blood were drawn from each donor into EDTA-treated tubes. A remark on this clonotype: Its cognate antigen is unknown.

The study, taken as a whole, reports: Naive CD4+ cell counts and diversity both ran higher in long-lived than in aged donors. Expanded clonotype changes were possibly confounded by unknown donor CMV status. The study could not conclusively compare naive and antigen-experienced cells, given its unsorted PBMCs.

The receptor comes from a man older than 75 in good health. The sequenced sample consisted of blood. This chain links TRBV6-2 or TRBV6-3 with TRBJ2-1, with D perhaps matching TRBD1 (6 bases). The CDR3 DNA sequence: TGTGCCAGCAGCTCACAGGGCGGAGGAAGGTCCTACAATGAGCAGTTCTTC. Its protein is CASSSQGGGRSYNEQFF.